This T cell receptor beta chain was profiled in a study of shared clonotypes between healthy human individuals. Naive CD8 populations comprised CD45RO-negative cells positively selected for CCR7, excluding terminally differentiated effector memory CD45RA+ cells. TCRdb's table, derived via immunoSEQ multiplex PCR, lists solely in-frame clones and lacks some. Among about 750,000 clones listed, about 92% were seen once. The V and J ends lost 8 bases and 5 bases, in that order; junction bases with no gene match: 7. Germline V gene data show CDR1 as MNHNY and CDR2 as SVGAGI (reference sequence). The CDR3 spans 13 residues. A word on this clone: Its target is unknown.

Broader study findings: The four-donor shared clonotypes exceeded non-shared clonotypes in generation probability, with non-shared ones scoring lower.

The chain links TRBV6-6 to TRBJ2-7; 9 bases are shared with TRBD2. Sequenced material: naive CD8+ T cells sorted from blood. This receptor was identified in a young man in good health. CDR3 region: CASGAGGPHEQYF. DNA for the CDR3: TGTGCCAGCGGGGCGGGAGGGCCCCACGAGCAGTACTTC.